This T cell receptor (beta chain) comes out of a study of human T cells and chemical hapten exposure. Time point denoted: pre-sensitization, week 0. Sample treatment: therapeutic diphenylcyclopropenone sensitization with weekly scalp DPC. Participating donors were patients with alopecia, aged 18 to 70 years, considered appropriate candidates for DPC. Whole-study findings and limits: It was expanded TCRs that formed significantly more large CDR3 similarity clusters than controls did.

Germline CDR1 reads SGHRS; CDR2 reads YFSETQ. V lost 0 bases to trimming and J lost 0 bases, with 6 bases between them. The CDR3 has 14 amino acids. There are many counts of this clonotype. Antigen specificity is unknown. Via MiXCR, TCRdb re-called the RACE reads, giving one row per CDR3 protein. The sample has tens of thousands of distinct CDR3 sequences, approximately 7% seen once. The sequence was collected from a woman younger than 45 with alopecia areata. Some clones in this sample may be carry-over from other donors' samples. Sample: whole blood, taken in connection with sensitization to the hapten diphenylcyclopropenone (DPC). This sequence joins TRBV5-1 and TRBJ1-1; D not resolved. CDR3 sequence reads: CASSLANLNTEAFF. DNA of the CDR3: TGCGCCAGCAGCTTGGCCAACCTGAACACTGAAGCTTTCTTT.